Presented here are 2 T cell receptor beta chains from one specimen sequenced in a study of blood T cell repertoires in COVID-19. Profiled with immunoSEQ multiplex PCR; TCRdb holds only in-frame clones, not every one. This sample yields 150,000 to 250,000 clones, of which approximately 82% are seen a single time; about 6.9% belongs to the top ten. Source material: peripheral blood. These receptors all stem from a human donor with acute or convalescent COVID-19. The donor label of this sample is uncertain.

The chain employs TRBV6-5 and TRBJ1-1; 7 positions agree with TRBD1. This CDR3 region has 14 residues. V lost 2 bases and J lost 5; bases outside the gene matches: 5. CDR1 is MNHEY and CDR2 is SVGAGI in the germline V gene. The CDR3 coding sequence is TGTGCCAGCAGTTACGAGGGGGCAGGGACTGAAGCTTTCTTT. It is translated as CASSYEGAGTEAFF.

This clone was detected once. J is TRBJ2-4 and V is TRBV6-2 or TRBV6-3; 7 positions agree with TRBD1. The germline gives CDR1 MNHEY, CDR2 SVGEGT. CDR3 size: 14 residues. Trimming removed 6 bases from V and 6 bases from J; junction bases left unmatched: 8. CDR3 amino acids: CASSLQGLANIQYF. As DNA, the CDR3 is TGTGCCAGCAGCCTACAGGGGTTGGCAAACATTCAGTACTTC.